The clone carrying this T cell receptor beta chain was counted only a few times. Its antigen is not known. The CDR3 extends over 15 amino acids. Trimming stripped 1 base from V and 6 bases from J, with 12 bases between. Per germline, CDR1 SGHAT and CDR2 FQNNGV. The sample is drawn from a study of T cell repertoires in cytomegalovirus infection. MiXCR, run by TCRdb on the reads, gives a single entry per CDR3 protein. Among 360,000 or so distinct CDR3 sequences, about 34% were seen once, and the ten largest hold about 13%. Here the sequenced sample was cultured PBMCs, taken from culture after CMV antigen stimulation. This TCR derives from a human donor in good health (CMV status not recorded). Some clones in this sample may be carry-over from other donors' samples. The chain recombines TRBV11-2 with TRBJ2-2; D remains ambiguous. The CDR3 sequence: CASSLVSNPPGELFF. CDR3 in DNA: TGTGCCAGCAGCTTAGTTTCCAATCCACCCGGGGAGCTGTTTTTT.